These T cell receptor beta chains were read from a single sample in a study of T cell responses to AZD1222 COVID-19 vaccine. The table came from immunoSEQ multiplex PCR; TCRdb's copy has only in-frame clones and leaves some out. This table has about 78,000 clones, around 90% appearing once. This sample comprised peripheral blood, obtained on day 0 of AZD1222 vaccination. The receptors were sampled from an adult in good health. Each CDR3 is given with its conserved first and last residue. Fields, in order: J gene, V gene, clone size, D gene, CDR3 protein, CDR3 DNA. A D gene is named only where the DNA matches it firmly. Expanded clones get a size class; other rows say once, few or many, or leave the size out.

J gene: TRBJ1-1; V gene: TRBV7-3; clone size: once; D gene: .; CDR3 protein: CASSLWGVNTEAFF; CDR3 DNA: TGTGCCAGCAGCTTATGGGGGGTGAACACTGAAGCTTTCTTT
J gene: TRBJ2-3; V gene: TRBV5-1; clone size: .; D gene: .; CDR3 protein: CASSLDGTGVGTDTQYF; CDR3 DNA: TGCGCCAGCAGCTTGGACGGGACGGGAGTTGGCACAGATACGCAGTATTTT
J gene: TRBJ2-3; V gene: TRBV2; clone size: .; D gene: TRBD2; CDR3 protein: CASRGLAGFGDTQYF; CDR3 DNA: TGTGCCAGCAGGGGACTAGCGGGATTCGGGGATACGCAGTATTTT
J gene: TRBJ2-3; V gene: TRBV6-5; clone size: .; D gene: .; CDR3 protein: CASRGDIDTQYF; CDR3 DNA: TGTGCCAGCAGGGGAGACATAGATACGCAGTATTTT
J gene: TRBJ1-2; V gene: TRBV11-2; clone size: .; D gene: .; CDR3 protein: CASSGVGARYGYTF; CDR3 DNA: TGTGCCAGCAGCGGGGTAGGGGCCCGCTATGGCTACACCTTC
J gene: TRBJ2-6; V gene: TRBV27; clone size: .; D gene: .; CDR3 protein: CASSALSGANVLTF; CDR3 DNA: TGTGCCAGCAGTGCCCTCTCTGGGGCCAACGTCCTGACTTTC
J gene: TRBJ2-1; V gene: TRBV5-4; clone size: .; D gene: .; CDR3 protein: CASSRLQGWDEQFF; CDR3 DNA: TGTGCCAGCAGCCGACTACAGGGTTGGGATGAGCAGTTCTTC
J gene: TRBJ1-2; V gene: TRBV30; clone size: few; D gene: TRBD1; CDR3 protein: CAWSVNRGYLGAGYTF; CDR3 DNA: TGTGCCTGGAGTGTTAACAGGGGGTACCTTGGAGCTGGCTACACCTTC
J gene: TRBJ2-6; V gene: TRBV14; clone size: .; D gene: .; CDR3 protein: CASSHRVSGANVLTF; CDR3 DNA: TGTGCCAGCAGCCACCGAGTGTCCGGGGCCAACGTCCTGACTTTC
J gene: TRBJ1-5; V gene: TRBV4-1; clone size: .; D gene: .; CDR3 protein: CASSQDDRSEPQHF; CDR3 DNA: TGCGCCAGCAGCCAAGATGACAGGTCGGAGCCCCAGCATTTT
J gene: TRBJ2-7; V gene: TRBV5-1; clone size: .; D gene: TRBD1; CDR3 protein: CASGRTGPYEQYF; CDR3 DNA: TGCGCCAGCGGCAGGACAGGGCCGTACGAGCAGTACTTC
J gene: TRBJ1-3; V gene: TRBV2; clone size: few; D gene: TRBD1; CDR3 protein: CASSAGTGFSGNTIYF; CDR3 DNA: TGTGCCAGCAGCGCCGGGACAGGGTTCTCTGGAAACACCATATATTTT
J gene: TRBJ1-2; V gene: TRBV20-1; clone size: .; D gene: .; CDR3 protein: CSATNLYGYTF; CDR3 DNA: TGCAGTGCTACCAACCTCTATGGCTACACCTTC
J gene: TRBJ1-4; V gene: TRBV6-5; clone size: .; D gene: .; CDR3 protein: CASSRTVSPLNLFF; CDR3 DNA: TGTGCCAGCAGCCGGACAGTCTCTCCTCTAAACCTGTTTTTT
J gene: TRBJ1-1; V gene: TRBV7-9; clone size: .; D gene: .; CDR3 protein: CASSSPPLLEAFF; CDR3 DNA: TGTGCCAGCAGCTCGCCTCCGCTACTTGAAGCTTTCTTT
J gene: TRBJ2-2; V gene: TRBV11-3; clone size: .; D gene: .; CDR3 protein: CASSFSNTGELFF; CDR3 DNA: TGTGCCAGCAGCTTTTCCAACACCGGGGAGCTGTTTTTT
J gene: TRBJ2-5; V gene: TRBV5-1; clone size: .; D gene: TRBD2; CDR3 protein: CASSLGFLGGEETQYF; CDR3 DNA: TGCGCCAGCAGCTTGGGATTCCTGGGGGGGGAGGAGACCCAGTACTTC
J gene: TRBJ1-2; V gene: TRBV9; clone size: .; D gene: .; CDR3 protein: CASSPLENYGYTF; CDR3 DNA: TGTGCCAGCAGCCCATTGGAGAACTATGGCTACACCTTC
J gene: TRBJ2-7; V gene: TRBV5-6; clone size: .; D gene: .; CDR3 protein: CASSFPMGSYEQYF; CDR3 DNA: TGTGCCAGCAGCTTCCCAATGGGCTCCTACGAGCAGTACTTC
J gene: TRBJ2-1; V gene: TRBV19; clone size: few; D gene: .; CDR3 protein: CASSIVHVNEQFF; CDR3 DNA: TGTGCCAGTAGTATAGTCCACGTGAATGAGCAGTTCTTC
J gene: TRBJ2-3; V gene: TRBV7-2; clone size: .; D gene: .; CDR3 protein: CASSLQGDTQYF; CDR3 DNA: TGTGCCAGCAGCTTGCAGGGAGATACGCAGTATTTT
J gene: TRBJ2-3; V gene: TRBV5-6; clone size: .; D gene: TRBD1; CDR3 protein: CASSVGLQGAIFGTQYF; CDR3 DNA: TGTGCCAGCAGCGTGGGGCTCCAGGGGGCTATTTTCGGTACGCAGTATTTT
J gene: TRBJ1-4; V gene: TRBV4-3; clone size: few; D gene: .; CDR3 protein: CASSQDESMGGEKLFF; CDR3 DNA: TGCGCCAGCAGCCAAGATGAAAGCATGGGGGGAGAAAAACTGTTTTTT
J gene: TRBJ2-1; V gene: TRBV21-1; clone size: .; D gene: .; CDR3 protein: CASSRGRLSSYNEQFF; CDR3 DNA: TGTGCCAGCAGCAGAGGACGTTTAAGCTCCTACAATGAGCAGTTCTTC
J gene: TRBJ2-5; V gene: TRBV9; clone size: .; D gene: .; CDR3 protein: CASSGSGSQETQYF; CDR3 DNA: TGTGCCAGCAGCGGTTCCGGCAGCCAAGAGACCCAGTACTTC
J gene: TRBJ2-1; V gene: TRBV7-6; clone size: .; D gene: TRBD2; CDR3 protein: CASSPRTSSYNEQFF; CDR3 DNA: TGTGCCAGCAGCCCCCGGACTAGCTCCTACAATGAGCAGTTCTTC